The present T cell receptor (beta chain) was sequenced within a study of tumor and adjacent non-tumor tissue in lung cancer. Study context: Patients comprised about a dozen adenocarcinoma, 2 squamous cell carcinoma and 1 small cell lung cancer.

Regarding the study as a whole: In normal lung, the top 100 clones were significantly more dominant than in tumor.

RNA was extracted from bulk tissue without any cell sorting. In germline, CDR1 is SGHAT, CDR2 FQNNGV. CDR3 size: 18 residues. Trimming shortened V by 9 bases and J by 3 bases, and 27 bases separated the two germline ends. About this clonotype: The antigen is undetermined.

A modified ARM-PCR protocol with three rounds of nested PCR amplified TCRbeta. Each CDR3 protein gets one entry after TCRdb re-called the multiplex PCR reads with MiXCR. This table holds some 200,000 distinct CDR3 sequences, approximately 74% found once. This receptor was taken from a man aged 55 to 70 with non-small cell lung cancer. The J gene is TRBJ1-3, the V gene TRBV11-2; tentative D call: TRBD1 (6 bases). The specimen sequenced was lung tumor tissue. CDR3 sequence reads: CARSPGGTSWSFGNTIYF. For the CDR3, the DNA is TGTGCCAGAAGCCCCGGAGGGACATCTTGGAGCTTTGGAAACACCATATATTTT.